Sequencing of this T cell receptor beta chain was carried out in a study of CD8 T cell repertoires and HIV-1 epitope variants. Study summary: Each of Twenty-five Gag and Nef epitope peptides stimulated a separate culture. Epitopes were three Gag families plus Nef HW9 and YT9. The baseline condition was 1M T cells left uncultured.

V was clipped by 4 bases and J by 5 bases, with 19 bases between them. Looked up from germline, CDR1 is SGHNT and CDR2 is YYREEE (reference sequence). The CDR3 contains 15 residues. Study-wide results and caveats: No clonotypes responded to the TAALDMSHF plasma variant; 4 or 5 recognized KF9, one HW9.

The protocol was immunoSEQ multiplex PCR, while the TCRdb copy is restricted to in-frame clones and leaves out a portion. The table shows around 6,000 clones, with around two thirds occurring only once. With respect to this clone: Its antigen is not known.

The sequencing sample was made of cultured CD8+ T cells derived from PBMCs. The sequence was obtained from a male donor with HIV. The V gene is TRBV5-4, the J gene TRBJ2-7; D unclear. The chain's CDR3 is CASSLRLAGGHEQYF. The CDR3 coding sequence is TGTGCCAGCAGCCTGCGTTTAGCCGGCGGACACGAGCAGTACTTC.